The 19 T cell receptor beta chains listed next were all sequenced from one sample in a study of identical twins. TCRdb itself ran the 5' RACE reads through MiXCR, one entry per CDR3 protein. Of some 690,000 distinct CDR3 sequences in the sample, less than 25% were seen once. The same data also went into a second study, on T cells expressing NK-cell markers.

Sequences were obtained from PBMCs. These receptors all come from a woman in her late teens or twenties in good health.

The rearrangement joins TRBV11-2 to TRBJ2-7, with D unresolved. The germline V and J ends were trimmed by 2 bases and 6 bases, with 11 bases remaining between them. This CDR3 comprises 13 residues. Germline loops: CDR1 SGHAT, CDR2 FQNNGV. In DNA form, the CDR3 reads TGTGCCAGCAGCTTATATCCCGCTGGCGAGCAGTACTTC. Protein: CASSLYPAGEQYF.

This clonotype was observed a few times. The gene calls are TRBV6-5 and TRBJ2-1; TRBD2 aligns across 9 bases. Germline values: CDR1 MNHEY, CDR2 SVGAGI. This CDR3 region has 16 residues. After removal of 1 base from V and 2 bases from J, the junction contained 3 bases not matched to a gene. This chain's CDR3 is CASSYYIAGAYNEQFF. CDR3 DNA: TGTGCCAGCAGTTACTATATAGCGGGAGCCTACAATGAGCAGTTCTTC.

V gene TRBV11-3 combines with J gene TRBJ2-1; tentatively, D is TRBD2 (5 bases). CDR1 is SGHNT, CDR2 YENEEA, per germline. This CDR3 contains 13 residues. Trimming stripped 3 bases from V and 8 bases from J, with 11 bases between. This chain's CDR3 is CASSFALAYEQFF. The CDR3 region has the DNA TGTGCCAGCAGCTTTGCCCTAGCCTATGAGCAGTTCTTC.

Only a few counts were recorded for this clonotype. CDR3 loop: CASSRQAANTGELFF. CDR3 DNA: TGCGCCAGCAGCCGTCAGGCGGCAAACACCGGGGAGCTGTTTTTT. The rearrangement joins TRBV5-1 to TRBJ2-2; D ambiguous. Trimming removed 4 bases from V and 2 bases from J, with 12 bases in between. Germline V gene data show CDR1 as SGHRS and CDR2 as YFSETQ. This CDR3 comprises 15 residues.

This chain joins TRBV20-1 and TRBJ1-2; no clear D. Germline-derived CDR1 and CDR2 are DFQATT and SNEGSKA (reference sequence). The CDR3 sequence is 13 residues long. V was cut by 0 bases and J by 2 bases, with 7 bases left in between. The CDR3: CSAREPRNYGYTF. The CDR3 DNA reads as TGCAGTGCTAGAGAGCCCAGAAACTATGGCTACACCTTC.

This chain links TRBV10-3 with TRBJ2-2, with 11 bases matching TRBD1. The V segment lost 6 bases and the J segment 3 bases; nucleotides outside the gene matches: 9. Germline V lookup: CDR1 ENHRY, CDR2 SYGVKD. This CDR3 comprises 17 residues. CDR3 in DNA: TGTGCCATCAGCCCTTGGACAGGGGGCGCCGACACCGGGGAGCTGTTTTTT. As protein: CAISPWTGGADTGELFF.

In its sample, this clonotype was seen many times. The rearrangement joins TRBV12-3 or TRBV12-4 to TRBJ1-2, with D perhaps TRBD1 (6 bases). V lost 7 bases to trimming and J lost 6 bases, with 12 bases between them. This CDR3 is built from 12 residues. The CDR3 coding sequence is TGTGCCAGCAACCATGCAGGGGATGGCTACACCTTC. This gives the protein CASNHAGDGYTF.

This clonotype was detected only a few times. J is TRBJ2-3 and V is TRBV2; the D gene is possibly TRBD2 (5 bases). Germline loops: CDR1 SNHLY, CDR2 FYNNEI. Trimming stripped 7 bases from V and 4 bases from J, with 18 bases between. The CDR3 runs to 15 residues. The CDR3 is CASTPMASLPDTQYF. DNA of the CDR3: TGTGCCAGCACCCCAATGGCTAGCCTCCCAGATACGCAGTATTTT.

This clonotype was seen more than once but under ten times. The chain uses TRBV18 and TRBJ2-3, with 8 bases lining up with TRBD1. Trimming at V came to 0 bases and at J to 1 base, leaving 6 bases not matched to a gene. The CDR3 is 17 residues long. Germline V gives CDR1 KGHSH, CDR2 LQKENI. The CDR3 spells CASSPPTGGQGTDTQYF. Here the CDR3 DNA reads TGTGCCAGCTCACCACCAACCGGGGGACAGGGCACAGATACGCAGTATTTT.

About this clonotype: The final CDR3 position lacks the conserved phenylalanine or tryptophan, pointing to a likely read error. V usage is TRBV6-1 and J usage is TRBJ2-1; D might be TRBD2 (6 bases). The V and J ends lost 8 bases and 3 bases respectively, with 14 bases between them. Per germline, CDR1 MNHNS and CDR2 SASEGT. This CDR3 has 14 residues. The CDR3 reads CASRGGTDYNEQFY. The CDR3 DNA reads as TGTGCCAGCCGAGGCGGGACCGACTACAATGAGCAGTTCTAC.

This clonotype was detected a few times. The chain's CDR3 is CASSRQGSNSPLHF. CDR3 coding DNA: TGTGCCAGCAGTAGACAGGGGTCTAATTCACCCCTCCACTTT. This chain connects TRBV12-3 or TRBV12-4 to TRBJ1-6; 8 nucleotides agree with TRBD1. The CDR3 is made up of 14 amino acids. J lost 6 bases, V lost 5 bases, and 3 bases had no gene match.

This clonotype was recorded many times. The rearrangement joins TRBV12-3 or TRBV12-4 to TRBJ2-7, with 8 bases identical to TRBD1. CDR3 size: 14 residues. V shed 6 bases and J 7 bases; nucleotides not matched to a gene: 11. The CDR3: CASSPTGVRGEQYF. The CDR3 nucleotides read TGTGCCAGCAGCCCGACAGGGGTCAGGGGAGAGCAGTACTTC.

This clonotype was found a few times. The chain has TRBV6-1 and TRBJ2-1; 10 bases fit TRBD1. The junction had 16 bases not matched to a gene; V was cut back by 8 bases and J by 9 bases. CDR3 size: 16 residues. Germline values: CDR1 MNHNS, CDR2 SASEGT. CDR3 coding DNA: TGTGCCAGCTCCAAGTTAAGAGGGACAGGGGTAGGTGAGCAGTTCTTC. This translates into CASSKLRGTGVGEQFF.

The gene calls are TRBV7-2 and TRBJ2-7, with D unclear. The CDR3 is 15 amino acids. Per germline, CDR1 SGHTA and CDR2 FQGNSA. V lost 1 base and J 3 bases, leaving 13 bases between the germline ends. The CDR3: CASSLVTTVLYEQYF. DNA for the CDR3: TGTGCCAGCAGCTTAGTTACTACAGTCCTCTACGAGCAGTACTTC.

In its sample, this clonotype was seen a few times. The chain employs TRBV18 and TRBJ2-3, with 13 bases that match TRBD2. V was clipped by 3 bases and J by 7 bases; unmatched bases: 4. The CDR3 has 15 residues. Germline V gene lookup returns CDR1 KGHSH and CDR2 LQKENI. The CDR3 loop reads CASSPGTSGMNTQYF. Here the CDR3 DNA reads TGTGCCAGCTCACCCGGGACTAGCGGGATGAATACGCAGTATTTT.

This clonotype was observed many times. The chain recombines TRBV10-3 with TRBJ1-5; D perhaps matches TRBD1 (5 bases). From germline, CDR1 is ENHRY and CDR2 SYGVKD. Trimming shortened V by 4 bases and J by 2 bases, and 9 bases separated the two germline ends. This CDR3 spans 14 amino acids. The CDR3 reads CAISGETGNQPQHF. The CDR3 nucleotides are TGTGCCATCAGTGGTGAGACAGGCAATCAGCCCCAGCATTTT.

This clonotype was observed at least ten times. CDR3 bases: TGCAGTGCTAGTGGCAGAGGAGAGACCCAGTACTTC. This encodes CSASGRGETQYF. The J gene is TRBJ2-5, the V gene TRBV20-1; unclear D gene. Looked up from germline, CDR1 is DFQATT and CDR2 is SNEGSKA (reference sequence). V lost 3 bases and J 4 bases, leaving 9 bases between the germline ends. The CDR3 covers 12 residues.

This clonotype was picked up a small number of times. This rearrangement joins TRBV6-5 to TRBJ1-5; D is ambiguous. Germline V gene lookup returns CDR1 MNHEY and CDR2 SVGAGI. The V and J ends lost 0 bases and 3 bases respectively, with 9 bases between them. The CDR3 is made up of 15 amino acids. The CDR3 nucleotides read TGTGCCAGCAGTTACTCGGGAAGACACAATCAGCCCCAGCATTTT. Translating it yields CASSYSGRHNQPQHF.

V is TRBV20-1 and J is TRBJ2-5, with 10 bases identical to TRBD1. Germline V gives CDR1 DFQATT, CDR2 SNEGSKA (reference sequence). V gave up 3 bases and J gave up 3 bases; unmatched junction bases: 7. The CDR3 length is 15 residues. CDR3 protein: CSASAPGQGKETQYF. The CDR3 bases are TGCAGTGCTAGTGCGCCGGGACAGGGGAAAGAGACCCAGTACTTC.